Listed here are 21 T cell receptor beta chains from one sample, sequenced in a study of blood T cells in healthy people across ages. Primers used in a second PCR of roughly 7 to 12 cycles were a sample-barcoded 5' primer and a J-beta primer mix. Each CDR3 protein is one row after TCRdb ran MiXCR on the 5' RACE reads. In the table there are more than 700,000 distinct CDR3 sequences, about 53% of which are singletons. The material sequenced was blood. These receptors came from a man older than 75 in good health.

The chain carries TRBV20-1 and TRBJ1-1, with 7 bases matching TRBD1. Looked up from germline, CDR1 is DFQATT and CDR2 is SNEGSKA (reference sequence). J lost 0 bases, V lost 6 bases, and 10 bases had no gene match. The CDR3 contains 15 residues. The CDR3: CSADRTGPMNTEAFF. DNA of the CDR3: TGCAGTGCAGACAGGACAGGTCCCATGAACACTGAAGCTTTCTTT.

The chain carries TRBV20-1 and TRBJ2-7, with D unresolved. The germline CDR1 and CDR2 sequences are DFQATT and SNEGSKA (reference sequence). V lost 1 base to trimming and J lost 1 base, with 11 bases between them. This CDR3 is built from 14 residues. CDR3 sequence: CSARGQTLSYEQYF. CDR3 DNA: TGCAGTGCTAGAGGGCAGACCTTATCCTACGAGCAGTACTTC.

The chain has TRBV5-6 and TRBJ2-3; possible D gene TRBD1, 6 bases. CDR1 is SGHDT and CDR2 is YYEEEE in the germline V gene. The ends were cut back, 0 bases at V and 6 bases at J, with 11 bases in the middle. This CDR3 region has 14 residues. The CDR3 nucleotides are TGTGCCAGCAGCTTGGTTACTAGGGGGGATACGCAGTATTTT. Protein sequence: CASSLVTRGDTQYF.

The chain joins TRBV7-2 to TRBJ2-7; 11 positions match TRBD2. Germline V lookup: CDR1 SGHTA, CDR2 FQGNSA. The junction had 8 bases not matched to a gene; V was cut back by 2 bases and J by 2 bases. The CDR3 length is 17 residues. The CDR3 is CASSLTASGRNTYEQYF. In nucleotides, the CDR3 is TGTGCCAGCAGCTTAACGGCTAGCGGGAGGAACACCTACGAGCAGTACTTC.

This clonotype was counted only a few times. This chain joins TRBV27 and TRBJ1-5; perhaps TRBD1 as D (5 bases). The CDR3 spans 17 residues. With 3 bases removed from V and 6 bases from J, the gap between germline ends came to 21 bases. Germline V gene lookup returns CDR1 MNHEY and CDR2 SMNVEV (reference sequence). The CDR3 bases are TGTGCCAGCAGTTTGGGCCCGGGGTGGGGACGGGGTCAGCCCCAGCATTTT. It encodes CASSLGPGWGRGQPQHF.

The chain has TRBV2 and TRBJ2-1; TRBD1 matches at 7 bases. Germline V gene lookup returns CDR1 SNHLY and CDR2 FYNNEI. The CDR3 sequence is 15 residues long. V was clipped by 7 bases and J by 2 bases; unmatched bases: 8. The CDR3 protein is CASKSNRGPYNEQFF. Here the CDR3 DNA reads TGTGCCAGCAAATCCAACAGGGGCCCCTACAATGAGCAGTTCTTC.

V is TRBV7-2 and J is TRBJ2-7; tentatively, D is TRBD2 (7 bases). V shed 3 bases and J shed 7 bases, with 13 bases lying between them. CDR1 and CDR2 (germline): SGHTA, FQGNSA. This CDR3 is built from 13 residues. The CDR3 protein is CASSFQRDNEQYF. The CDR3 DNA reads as TGTGCCAGCAGCTTTCAGCGGGACAATGAGCAGTACTTC.

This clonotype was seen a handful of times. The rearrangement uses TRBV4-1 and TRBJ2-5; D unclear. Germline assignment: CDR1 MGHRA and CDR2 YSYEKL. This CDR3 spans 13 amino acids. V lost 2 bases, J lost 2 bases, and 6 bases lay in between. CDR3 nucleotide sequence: TGCGCCAGCAGCCAACGCGTACAAGAGACCCAGTACTTC. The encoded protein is CASSQRVQETQYF.

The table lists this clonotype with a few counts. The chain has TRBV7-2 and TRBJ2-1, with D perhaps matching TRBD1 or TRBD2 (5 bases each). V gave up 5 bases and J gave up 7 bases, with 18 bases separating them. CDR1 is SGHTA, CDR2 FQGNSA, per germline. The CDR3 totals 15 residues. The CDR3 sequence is CASSKPGRLRNEQFF. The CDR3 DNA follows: TGTGCCAGCAGCAAGCCGGGACGGCTTAGAAATGAGCAGTTCTTC.

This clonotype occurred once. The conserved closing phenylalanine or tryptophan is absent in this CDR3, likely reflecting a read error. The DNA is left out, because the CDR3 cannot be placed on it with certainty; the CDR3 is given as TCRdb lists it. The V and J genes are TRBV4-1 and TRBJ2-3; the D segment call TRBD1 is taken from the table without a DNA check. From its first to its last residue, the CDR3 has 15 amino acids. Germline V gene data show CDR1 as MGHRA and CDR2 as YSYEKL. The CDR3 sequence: CASSQTQGMNRYAYL.

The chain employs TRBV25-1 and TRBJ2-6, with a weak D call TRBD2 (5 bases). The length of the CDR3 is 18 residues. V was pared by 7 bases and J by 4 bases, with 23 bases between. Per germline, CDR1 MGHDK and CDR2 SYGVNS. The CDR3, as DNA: TGTGCCAGCACCCCGAACCGGGTATCAACGGGAGGGGCCAACGTCCTGACTTTC. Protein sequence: CASTPNRVSTGGANVLTF.

Here the CDR3 reads CASRDTGNTGELFF. In DNA, the CDR3 is TGTGCCAGCAGAGACACCGGGAACACCGGGGAGCTGTTTTTT. This chain links TRBV7-9 with TRBJ2-2; D gene uncertain. CDR1 and CDR2 (germline): SEHNR, FQNEAQ (reference sequence). Trimming removed 6 bases at V and 1 base at J, with 9 bases between. The CDR3 is 14 amino acids.

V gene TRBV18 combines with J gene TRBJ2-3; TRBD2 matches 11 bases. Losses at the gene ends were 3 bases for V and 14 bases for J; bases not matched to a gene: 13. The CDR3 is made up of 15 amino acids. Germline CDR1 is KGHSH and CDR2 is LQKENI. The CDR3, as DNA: TGTGCCAGCTCACCCCTACTAGCGGGAGCGGGATACGCGTATTTT. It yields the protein CASSPLLAGAGYAYF.

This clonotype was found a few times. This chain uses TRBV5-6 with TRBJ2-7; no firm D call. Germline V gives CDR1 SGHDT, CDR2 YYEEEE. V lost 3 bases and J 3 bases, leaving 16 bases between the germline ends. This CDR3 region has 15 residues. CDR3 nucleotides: TGTGCCAGCAGCTCTGCCGGGTCTCGAGGCTACGAGCAGTACTTC. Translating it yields CASSSAGSRGYEQYF.

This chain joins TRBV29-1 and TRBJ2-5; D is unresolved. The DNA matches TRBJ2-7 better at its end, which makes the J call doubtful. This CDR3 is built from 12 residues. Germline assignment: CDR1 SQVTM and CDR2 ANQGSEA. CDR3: CSVAGPGYEQYF. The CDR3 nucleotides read TGCAGCGTTGCCGGCCCCGGCTACGAGCAGTACTTC.

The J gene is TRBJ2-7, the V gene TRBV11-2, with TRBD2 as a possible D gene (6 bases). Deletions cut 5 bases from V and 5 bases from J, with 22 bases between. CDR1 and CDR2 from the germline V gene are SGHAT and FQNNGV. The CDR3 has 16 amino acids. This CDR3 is CASSAGNTGGTHEQYF. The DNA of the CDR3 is TGTGCCAGCAGCGCAGGGAATACCGGGGGTACCCACGAGCAGTACTTC. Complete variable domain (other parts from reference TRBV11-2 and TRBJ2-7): EAGVAQSPRYKIIEKRQSVAFWCNPISGHATLYWYQQILGQGPKLLIQFQNNGVVDDSQLPKDRFSAERLKGVDSTLKIQPAKLEDSAVYLCASSAGNTGGTHEQYFGPGTRLTVT.

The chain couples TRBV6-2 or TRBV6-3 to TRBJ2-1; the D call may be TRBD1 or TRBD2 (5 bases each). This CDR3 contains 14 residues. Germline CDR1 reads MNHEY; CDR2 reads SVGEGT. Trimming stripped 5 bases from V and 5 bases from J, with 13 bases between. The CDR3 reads CASSPMRGHNEQFF. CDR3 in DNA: TGTGCCAGCAGTCCCATGAGGGGCCACAATGAGCAGTTCTTC.

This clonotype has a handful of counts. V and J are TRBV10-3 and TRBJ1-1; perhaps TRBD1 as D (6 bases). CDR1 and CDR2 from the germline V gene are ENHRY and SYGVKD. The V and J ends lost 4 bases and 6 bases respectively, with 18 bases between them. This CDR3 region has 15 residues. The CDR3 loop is CAISASSTGRAEAFF. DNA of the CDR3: TGTGCCATCAGTGCCTCGAGTACAGGGCGAGCTGAAGCTTTCTTT.

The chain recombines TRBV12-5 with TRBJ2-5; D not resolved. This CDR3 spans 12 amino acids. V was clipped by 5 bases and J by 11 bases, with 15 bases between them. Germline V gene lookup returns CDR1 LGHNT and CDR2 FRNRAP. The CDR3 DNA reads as TGTGCTAGTGGTCCTCCCGAGGCTCATCAGTACTTC. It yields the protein CASGPPEAHQYF.

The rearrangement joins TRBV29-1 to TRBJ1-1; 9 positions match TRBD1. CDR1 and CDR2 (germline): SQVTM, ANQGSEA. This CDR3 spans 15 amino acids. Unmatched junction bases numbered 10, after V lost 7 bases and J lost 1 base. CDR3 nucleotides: TGCAGCGCTACACCCCTACAGGGGGCGAACACTGAAGCTTTCTTT. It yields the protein CSATPLQGANTEAFF. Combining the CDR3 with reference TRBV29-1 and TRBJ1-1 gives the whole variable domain SAVISQKPSRDICQRGTSLTIQCQVDSQVTMMFWYRQQPGQSLTLIATANQGSEATYESGFVIDKFPISRPNLTFSTLTVSNMSPEDSSIYLCSATPLQGANTEAFFGQGTRLTVV.

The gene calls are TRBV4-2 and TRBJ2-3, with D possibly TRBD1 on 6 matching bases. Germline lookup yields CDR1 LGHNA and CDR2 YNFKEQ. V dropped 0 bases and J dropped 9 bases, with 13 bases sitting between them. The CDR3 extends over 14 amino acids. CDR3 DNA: TGTGCCAGCAGCCAAGAATTGGGCCAGGGGACGCAGTATTTT. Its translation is CASSQELGQGTQYF.